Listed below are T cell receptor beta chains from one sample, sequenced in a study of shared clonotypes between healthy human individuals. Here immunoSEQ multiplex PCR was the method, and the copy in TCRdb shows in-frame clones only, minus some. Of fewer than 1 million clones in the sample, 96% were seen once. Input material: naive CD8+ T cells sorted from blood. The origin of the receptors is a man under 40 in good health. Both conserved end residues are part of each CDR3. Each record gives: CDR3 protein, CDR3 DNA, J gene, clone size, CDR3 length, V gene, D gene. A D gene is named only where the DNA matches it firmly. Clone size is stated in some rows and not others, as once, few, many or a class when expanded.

cdr3_aa: CASSLQGDSMGYNEQFF
cdr3_nt: TGTGCCAGCAGCTTGCAGGGGGACTCCATGGGCTACAATGAGCAGTTCTTC
j_call: TRBJ2-1
clone_size: -
cdr3_length: 17
v_call: TRBV7-2
d_call: -

cdr3_aa: CASSQDFLGGEQPQHF
cdr3_nt: TGCGCCAGCAGCCAAGACTTCTTAGGGGGCGAACAGCCCCAGCATTTT
j_call: TRBJ1-5
clone_size: -
cdr3_length: 16
v_call: TRBV4-3
d_call: TRBD1

cdr3_aa: CASSLRGQTYEQYF
cdr3_nt: TGTGCCAGCAGTTTAAGGGGACAGACCTACGAGCAGTACTTC
j_call: TRBJ2-7
clone_size: -
cdr3_length: 14
v_call: TRBV28
d_call: TRBD1

cdr3_aa: CASSYQGDQETQYF
cdr3_nt: TGTGCCAGCAGTTACCAGGGGGACCAAGAGACCCAGTACTTC
j_call: TRBJ2-5
clone_size: -
cdr3_length: 14
v_call: TRBV6-5
d_call: TRBD1

cdr3_aa: CASRTGVKAFF
cdr3_nt: TGTGCCAGCAGGACAGGGGTTAAAGCTTTCTTT
j_call: TRBJ1-1
clone_size: -
cdr3_length: 11
v_call: TRBV27
d_call: TRBD1

cdr3_aa: CASSSFGFSEETQYF
cdr3_nt: TGTGCCAGCAGCAGCTTTGGTTTCTCGGAAGAGACCCAGTACTTC
j_call: TRBJ2-5
clone_size: -
cdr3_length: 15
v_call: TRBV7-2
d_call: -

cdr3_aa: CATSRYRDSGLREQYF
cdr3_nt: TGTGCCACCAGCAGGTACCGGGACAGCGGACTTAGAGAGCAGTACTTC
j_call: TRBJ2-7
clone_size: -
cdr3_length: 16
v_call: TRBV15
d_call: TRBD1

cdr3_aa: CSVLTSGRADEQFF
cdr3_nt: TGCAGCGTCCTAACTAGCGGGAGGGCAGATGAGCAGTTCTTC
j_call: TRBJ2-1
clone_size: once
cdr3_length: 14
v_call: TRBV29-1
d_call: TRBD2

cdr3_aa: CASSSRQATYEQYF
cdr3_nt: TGTGCCAGCAGCTCGAGACAGGCGACCTACGAGCAGTACTTC
j_call: TRBJ2-7
clone_size: -
cdr3_length: 14
v_call: TRBV13
d_call: -

cdr3_aa: CSVERPGSSYEQYF
cdr3_nt: TGCAGCGTTGAACGGCCGGGAAGCTCCTACGAGCAGTACTTC
j_call: TRBJ2-7
clone_size: -
cdr3_length: 14
v_call: TRBV29-1
d_call: -

cdr3_aa: CASSLSGGLGYGYTF
cdr3_nt: TGTGCCAGCAGCCTTAGCGGGGGGCTGGGATATGGCTACACCTTC
j_call: TRBJ1-2
clone_size: -
cdr3_length: 15
v_call: TRBV27
d_call: -

cdr3_aa: CASSSRRVFNEQFF
cdr3_nt: TGTGCCAGTAGTAGTAGGAGGGTCTTCAATGAGCAGTTCTTC
j_call: TRBJ2-1
clone_size: -
cdr3_length: 14
v_call: TRBV19
d_call: -

cdr3_aa: CASSLNGLPQGTDTQYF
cdr3_nt: TGTGCCAGCAGCTTAAACGGACTCCCGCAGGGAACAGATACGCAGTATTTT
j_call: TRBJ2-3
clone_size: -
cdr3_length: 17
v_call: TRBV7-2
d_call: -

cdr3_aa: CASSFSTETDTQYF
cdr3_nt: TGCGCCAGCAGCTTCTCTACCGAAACAGATACGCAGTATTTT
j_call: TRBJ2-3
clone_size: -
cdr3_length: 14
v_call: TRBV5-1
d_call: -

cdr3_aa: CASSVFRGDSLGGELFF
cdr3_nt: TGTGCCAGCAGCGTATTTCGAGGGGACTCCCTCGGCGGGGAGCTGTTTTTT
j_call: TRBJ2-2
clone_size: -
cdr3_length: 17
v_call: TRBV9
d_call: -

cdr3_aa: CASSDSRGSEAFF
cdr3_nt: TGTGCCAGCAGTGACTCGAGAGGGAGTGAAGCTTTCTTT
j_call: TRBJ1-1
clone_size: -
cdr3_length: 13
v_call: TRBV6-4
d_call: -